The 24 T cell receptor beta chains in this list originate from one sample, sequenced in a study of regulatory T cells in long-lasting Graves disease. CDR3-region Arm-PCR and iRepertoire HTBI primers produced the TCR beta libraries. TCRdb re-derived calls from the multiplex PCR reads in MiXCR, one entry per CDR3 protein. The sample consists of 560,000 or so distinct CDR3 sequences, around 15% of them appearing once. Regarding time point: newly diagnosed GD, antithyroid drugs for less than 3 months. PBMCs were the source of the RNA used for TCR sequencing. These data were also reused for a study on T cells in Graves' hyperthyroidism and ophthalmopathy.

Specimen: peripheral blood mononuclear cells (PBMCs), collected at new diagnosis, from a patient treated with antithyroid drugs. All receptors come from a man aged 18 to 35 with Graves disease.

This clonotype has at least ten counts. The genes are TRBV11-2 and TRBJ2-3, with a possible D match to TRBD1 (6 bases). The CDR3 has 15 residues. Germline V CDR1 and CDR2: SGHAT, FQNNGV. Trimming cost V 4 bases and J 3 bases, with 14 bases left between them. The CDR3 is CASSYIQGTTDTQYF. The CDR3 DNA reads TGTGCCAGCAGCTACATACAGGGTACGACAGATACGCAGTATTTT.

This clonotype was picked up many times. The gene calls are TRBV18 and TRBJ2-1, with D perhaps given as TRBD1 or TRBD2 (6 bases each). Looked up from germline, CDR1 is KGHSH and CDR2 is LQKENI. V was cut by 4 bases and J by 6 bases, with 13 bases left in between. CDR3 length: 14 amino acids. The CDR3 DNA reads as TGTGCCAGCTCACGGAGGGGGGAATTCAATGAGCAGTTCTTC. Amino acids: CASSRRGEFNEQFF.

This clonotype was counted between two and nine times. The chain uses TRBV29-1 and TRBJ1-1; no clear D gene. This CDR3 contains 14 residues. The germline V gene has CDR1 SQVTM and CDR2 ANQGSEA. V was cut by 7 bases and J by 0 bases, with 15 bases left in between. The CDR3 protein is CSALSEAMNTEAFF. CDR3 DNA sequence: TGCAGCGCGCTTTCCGAAGCTATGAACACTGAAGCTTTCTTT.

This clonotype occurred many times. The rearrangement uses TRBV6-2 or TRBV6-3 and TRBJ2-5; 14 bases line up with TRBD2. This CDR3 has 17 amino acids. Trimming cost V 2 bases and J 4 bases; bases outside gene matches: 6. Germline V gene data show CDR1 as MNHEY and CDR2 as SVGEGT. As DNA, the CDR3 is TGTGCCAGCAGTTACGGTCTGACTAGCGGGAGGGCAGAGACCCAGTACTTC. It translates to CASSYGLTSGRAETQYF.

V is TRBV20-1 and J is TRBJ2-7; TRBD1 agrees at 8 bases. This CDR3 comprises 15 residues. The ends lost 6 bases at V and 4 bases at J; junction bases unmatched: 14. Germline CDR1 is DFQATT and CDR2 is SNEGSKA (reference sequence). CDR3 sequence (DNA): TGCAGTGCGTCCAGGGGGCGGGACCCTGATTACGAGCAGTACTTC. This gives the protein CSASRGRDPDYEQYF.

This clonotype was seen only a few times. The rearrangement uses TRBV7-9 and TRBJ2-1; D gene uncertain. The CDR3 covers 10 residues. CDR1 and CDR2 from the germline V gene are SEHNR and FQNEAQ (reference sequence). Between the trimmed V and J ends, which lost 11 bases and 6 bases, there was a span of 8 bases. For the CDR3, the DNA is TGTGCCTCTGGGGTCAATGAGCAGTTCTTC. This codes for CASGVNEQFF. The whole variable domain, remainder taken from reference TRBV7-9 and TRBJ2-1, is DTGVSQNPRHKITKRGQNVTFRCDPISEHNRLYWYRQTLGQGPEFLTYFQNEAQLEKSRLLSDRFSAERPKGSFSTLEIQRTEQGDSAMYLCASGVNEQFFGPGTRLTVL.

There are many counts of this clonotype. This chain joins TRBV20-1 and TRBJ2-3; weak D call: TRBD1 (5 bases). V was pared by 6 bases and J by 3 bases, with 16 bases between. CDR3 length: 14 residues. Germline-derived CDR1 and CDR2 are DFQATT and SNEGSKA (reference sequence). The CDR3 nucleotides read TGCAGTGCCATGAAACCAGCAGGGACAGATACGCAGTATTTT. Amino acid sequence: CSAMKPAGTDTQYF.

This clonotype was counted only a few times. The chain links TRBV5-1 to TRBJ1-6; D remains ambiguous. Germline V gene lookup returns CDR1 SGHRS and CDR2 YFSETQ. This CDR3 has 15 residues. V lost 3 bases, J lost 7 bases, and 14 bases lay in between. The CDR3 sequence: CASSSGGWENSPLHF. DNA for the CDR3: TGCGCCAGCAGCTCCGGAGGCTGGGAAAATTCACCCCTCCACTTT.

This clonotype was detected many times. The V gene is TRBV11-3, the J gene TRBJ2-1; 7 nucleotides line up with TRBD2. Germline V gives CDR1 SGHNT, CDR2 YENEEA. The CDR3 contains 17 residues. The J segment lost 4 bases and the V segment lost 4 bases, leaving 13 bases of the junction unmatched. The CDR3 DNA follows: TGTGCCAGCAGCTCGGGATCTCAGCGGGAAGGGTACAATGAGCAGTTCTTC. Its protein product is CASSSGSQREGYNEQFF.

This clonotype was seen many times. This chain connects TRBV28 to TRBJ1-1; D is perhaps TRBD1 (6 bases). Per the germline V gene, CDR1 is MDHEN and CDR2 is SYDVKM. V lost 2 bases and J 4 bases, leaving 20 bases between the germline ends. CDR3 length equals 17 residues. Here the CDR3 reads CASSLKNWGRRGTEAFF. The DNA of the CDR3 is TGTGCCAGCAGTTTAAAGAATTGGGGGCGAAGAGGCACTGAAGCTTTCTTT.

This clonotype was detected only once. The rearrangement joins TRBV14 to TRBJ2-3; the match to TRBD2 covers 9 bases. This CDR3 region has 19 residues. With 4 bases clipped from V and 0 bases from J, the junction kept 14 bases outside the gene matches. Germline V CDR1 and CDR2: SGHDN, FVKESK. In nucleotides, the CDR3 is TGTGCCAGCAGCCCACTAGCGGGCCCATGGGCGGATAGCACAGATACGCAGTATTTT. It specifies CASSPLAGPWADSTDTQYF. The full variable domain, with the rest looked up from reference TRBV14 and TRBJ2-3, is EAGVTQFPSHSVIEKGQTVTLRCDPISGHDNLYWYRRVMGKEIKFLLHFVKESKQDESGMPNNRFLAERTGGTYSTLKVQPAELEDSGVYFCASSPLAGPWADSTDTQYFGPGTRLTVL.

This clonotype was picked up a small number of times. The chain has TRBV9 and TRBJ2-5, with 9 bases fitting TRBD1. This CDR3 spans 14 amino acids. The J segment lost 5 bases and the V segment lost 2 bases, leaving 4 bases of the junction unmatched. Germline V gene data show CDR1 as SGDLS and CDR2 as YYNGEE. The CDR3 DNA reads TGTGCCAGCAGCGTCGGGACAGGGCCCGAGACCCAGTACTTC. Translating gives CASSVGTGPETQYF.

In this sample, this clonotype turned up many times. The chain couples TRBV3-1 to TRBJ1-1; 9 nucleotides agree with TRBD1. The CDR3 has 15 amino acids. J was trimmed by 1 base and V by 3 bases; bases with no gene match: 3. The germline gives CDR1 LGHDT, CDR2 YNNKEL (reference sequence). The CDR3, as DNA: TGTGCCAGCAGCCAGTCGGGACAGGGGAACACTGAAGCTTTCTTT. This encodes CASSQSGQGNTEAFF.

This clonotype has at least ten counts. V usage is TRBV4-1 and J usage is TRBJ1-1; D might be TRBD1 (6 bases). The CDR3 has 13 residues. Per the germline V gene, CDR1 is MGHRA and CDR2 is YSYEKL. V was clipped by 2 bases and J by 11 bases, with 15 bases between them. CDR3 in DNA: TGCGCCAGCAGCCAACTACAGGGTTCTCAGGCTTTCTTT. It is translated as CASSQLQGSQAFF.

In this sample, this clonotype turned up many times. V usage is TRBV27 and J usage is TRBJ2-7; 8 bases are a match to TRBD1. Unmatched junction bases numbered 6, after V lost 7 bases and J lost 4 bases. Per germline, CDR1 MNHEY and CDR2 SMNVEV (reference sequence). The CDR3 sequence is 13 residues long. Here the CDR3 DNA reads TGTGCCAGCACCTCCACAGGGGGTTACGAGCAGTACTTC. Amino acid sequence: CASTSTGGYEQYF.

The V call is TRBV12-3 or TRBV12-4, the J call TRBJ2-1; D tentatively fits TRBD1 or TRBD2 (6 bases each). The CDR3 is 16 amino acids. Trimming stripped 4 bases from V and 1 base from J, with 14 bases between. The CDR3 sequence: CASSSRGQGSYNEQFF. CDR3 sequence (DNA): TGTGCCAGCAGTTCACGGGGGCAGGGGTCCTACAATGAGCAGTTCTTC.

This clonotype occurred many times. CDR3: CASSQGTGGSGTEAFF. The CDR3 DNA reads TGCGCCAGCAGCCAAGGGACAGGGGGATCGGGAACTGAAGCTTTCTTT. This chain joins TRBV4-1 and TRBJ1-1; 10 nucleotides line up with TRBD1. The CDR3 has 16 residues. The germline V gene has CDR1 MGHRA and CDR2 YSYEKL. With 1 base clipped from V and 5 bases from J, the junction kept 7 bases outside the gene matches.

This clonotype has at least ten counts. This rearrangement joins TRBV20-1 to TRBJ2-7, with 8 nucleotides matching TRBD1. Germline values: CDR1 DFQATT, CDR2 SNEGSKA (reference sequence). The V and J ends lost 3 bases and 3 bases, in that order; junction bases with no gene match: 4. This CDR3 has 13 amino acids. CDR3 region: CSARGDRFYEQYF. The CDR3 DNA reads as TGCAGTGCTAGGGGGGACAGGTTCTACGAGCAGTACTTC.

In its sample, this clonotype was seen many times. The CDR3: CASSQGLADDNEQFF. The CDR3 DNA follows: TGCGCCAGCAGCCAGGGACTAGCCGACGACAATGAGCAGTTCTTC. The chain recombines TRBV5-1 with TRBJ2-1; TRBD2 aligns across 9 bases. Germline assignment: CDR1 SGHRS and CDR2 YFSETQ. There are 15 residues in the CDR3. V gave up 4 bases and J gave up 5 bases; unmatched junction bases: 7.

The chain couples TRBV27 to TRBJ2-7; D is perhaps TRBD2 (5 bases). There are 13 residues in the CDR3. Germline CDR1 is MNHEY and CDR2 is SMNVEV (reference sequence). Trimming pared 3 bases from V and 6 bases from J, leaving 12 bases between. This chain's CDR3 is CASSFSGESEQYF. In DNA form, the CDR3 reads TGTGCCAGCAGTTTTTCTGGGGAGAGCGAGCAGTACTTC.

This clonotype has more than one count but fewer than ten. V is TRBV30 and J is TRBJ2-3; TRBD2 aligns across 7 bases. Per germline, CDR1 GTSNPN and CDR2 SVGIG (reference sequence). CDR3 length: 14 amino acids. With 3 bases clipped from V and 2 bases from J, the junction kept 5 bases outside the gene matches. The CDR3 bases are TGTGCCTGGAGGGACGGGGGGAACACAGATACGCAGTATTTT. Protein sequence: CAWRDGGNTDTQYF.

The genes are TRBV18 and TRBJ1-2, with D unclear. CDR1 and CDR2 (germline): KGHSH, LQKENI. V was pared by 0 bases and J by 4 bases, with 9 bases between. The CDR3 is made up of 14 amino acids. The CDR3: CASSPPLLRYGYTF. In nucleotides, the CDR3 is TGTGCCAGCTCACCACCGTTGCTTCGCTATGGCTACACCTTC.

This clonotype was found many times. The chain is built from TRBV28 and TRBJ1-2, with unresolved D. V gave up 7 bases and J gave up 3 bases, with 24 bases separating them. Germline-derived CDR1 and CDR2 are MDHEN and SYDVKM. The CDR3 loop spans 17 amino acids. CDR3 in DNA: TGTGCCAGCACGCGATTTCGTGGGGTTATGAGAGACTATGGCTACACCTTC. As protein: CASTRFRGVMRDYGYTF.

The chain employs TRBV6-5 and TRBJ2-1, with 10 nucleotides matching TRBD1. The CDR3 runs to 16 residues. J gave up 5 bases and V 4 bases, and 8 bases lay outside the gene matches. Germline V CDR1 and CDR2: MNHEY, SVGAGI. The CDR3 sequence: CASSWTSGTGDNEQFF. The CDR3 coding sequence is TGTGCCAGCAGTTGGACCTCCGGGACAGGGGACAATGAGCAGTTCTTC.